The rows below give T cell receptor beta chains drawn from one sample of a study of CD8+CD57+ T cells in acquired aplastic anemia. TCRdb processed the reads anew with MiXCR; each CDR3 protein has one entry. The sample holds 180,000 or so distinct CDR3 sequences; under 55% are singletons and the top ten take under 3.5%. The specimen was sorted CD4+, CD8+, or CD8+CD57+ T cells (not recorded which) from PBMCs. The receptors stem from a human donor in good health. Each CDR3 is given without its conserved first and last residue. A D gene is named only where the DNA matches it firmly.

J,D,V,CDR3
TRBJ2-2,.,TRBV7-3,ASSRSPGELF
TRBJ1-1,.,TRBV2,ASSVEESEAF
TRBJ2-3,TRBD2,TRBV11-1,ASSLGTSGTDTQY
TRBJ2-5,TRBD1,TRBV6-1,ASRDRVQETQY
TRBJ1-6,.,TRBV29-1,SSPGRVPLH
TRBJ2-3,.,TRBV30,AWSEDNADTQY
TRBJ2-5,.,TRBV20-1,SARVESGQPQETQY
TRBJ1-1,TRBD1,TRBV20-1,SARTGGGRGSKAF
TRBJ1-5,.,TRBV10-3,AISEGAPGQPQH
TRBJ1-1,.,TRBV19,ASIGTSDKAF
TRBJ1-5,.,TRBV7-9,ASSRTRDQPQH
TRBJ1-2,.,TRBV7-9,ASSRVATGRGGYGYT
TRBJ2-1,.,TRBV7-3,ASSLNPSYNEQF
TRBJ1-1,.,TRBV10-3,AISDWANEAS
TRBJ2-3,.,TRBV5-1,ASSLGRWDTQY
TRBJ2-5,TRBD1,TRBV20-1,SAGGTGSVETQY
TRBJ1-2,.,TRBV9,ASSGGTMHGYT
TRBJ1-6,.,TRBV20-1,SAREGRNNSPLH
TRBJ1-5,.,TRBV6-1,ASSTGRNQPQH
TRBJ2-2,.,TRBV10-3,AISEREVGAGELF
TRBJ1-1,TRBD1,TRBV28,ASSPPDRGGAEAF
TRBJ2-1,TRBD1,TRBV20-1,SARGGTGQF
TRBJ1-6,TRBD1,TRBV7-2,ASSLAGQTNSPLH
TRBJ2-7,.,TRBV11-2,ASSFQGSREQY
TRBJ2-7,TRBD2,TRBV10-3,AIGEVAGGDEQY
TRBJ1-5,.,TRBV7-8,ASSSDRNVGNNQPQH
TRBJ2-6,.,TRBV7-3,ASSLPGANVLT
TRBJ1-5,TRBD1,TRBV19,ASRQGSLFSNQPQH
TRBJ1-2,TRBD1,TRBV29-1,SVSSAGTGYGYT
TRBJ2-6,TRBD1,TRBV24-1,ATSDPGGAGANVLT
TRBJ2-3,TRBD1,TRBV9,ASSARQGPDMQY
TRBJ2-1,.,TRBV9,ASSVDAAGRGINEQF
TRBJ1-1,.,TRBV5-8,ASSSATAGDTEAF
TRBJ2-1,TRBD2,TRBV2,ASSVASGAGNEQF
TRBJ2-5,TRBD2,TRBV7-6,ASSLGGLAGQETQY
TRBJ1-6,TRBD1,TRBV7-9,ASSWDSSYNSPLH
TRBJ1-4,TRBD1,TRBV19,ASTGQAHEKLF
TRBJ2-1,TRBD2,TRBV25-1,ASSVSGRSYNEQF
TRBJ1-2,.,TRBV3-1,ASSQPSPGGVYGYT
TRBJ2-5,TRBD1,TRBV11-1,ASRPPTGQPQQETQY
TRBJ1-6,.,TRBV2,ASQGRGNSPLH
TRBJ2-5,TRBD2,TRBV19,ASSPGLAGDQETQY
TRBJ1-2,.,TRBV10-3,AISSRRGYT
TRBJ2-5,.,TRBV15,ATSRADGPTN
TRBJ2-6,.,TRBV3-1,ASTHPRTTALSGGANVLT
TRBJ1-5,.,TRBV28,ASSRTDYNQPQH
TRBJ1-2,.,TRBV24-1,ATSAGRGEGYT
TRBJ2-2,.,TRBV20-1,SARDIDGTGELF
TRBJ1-1,.,TRBV11-1,ASSPGYGTDNTEAF
TRBJ1-5,TRBD1,TRBV20-1,SAGDRGQNQPQH
TRBJ2-1,.,TRBV6-4,ASSESSNRKEQF
TRBJ2-1,.,TRBV20-1,SAREAQEWVNEQF
TRBJ2-7,.,TRBV20-1,SARQGYSYEQY
TRBJ2-7,.,TRBV7-3,ASSPNPSVRYEQY
TRBJ1-2,TRBD1,TRBV27,ASSSQGQGHYGYT
TRBJ2-7,.,TRBV30,AYTDYREQY
TRBJ2-6,.,TRBV5-1,ASTSMASGANVLT
TRBJ2-2,.,TRBV25-1,ASSAPTANTGELF
TRBJ1-1,.,TRBV7-9,ASSFDRVTEAF